This T cell receptor (beta chain) derives from a study of T cell responses to AZD1222 COVID-19 vaccine. Comments on this clone: The target antigen is unknown.

CDR1 is MDHEN and CDR2 is SYDVKM in the germline V gene. Losses at the gene ends were 6 bases for V and 5 bases for J; bases not matched to a gene: 15. This CDR3 comprises 16 residues. Regarding the study as a whole: Clonal diversity may have been underestimated, and the donors were mostly white British, with more females than males.

The data were produced by immunoSEQ multiplex PCR, yet TCRdb's version contains in-frame clones alone and is incomplete. The sample shows about 140,000 clones, around 93% of them seen only once. This receptor was obtained from an adult who received the AZD1222 COVID-19 vaccine. Sequenced material: peripheral blood, taken 28 days after the second AZD1222 dose. This rearrangement joins TRBV28 to TRBJ1-2, with 7 bases identical to TRBD1. The CDR3 spells CASRGDWDSYNYGYTF. The CDR3 nucleotides read TGTGCCAGCAGGGGGGATTGGGACAGCTACAATTATGGCTACACCTTC.